What follows describes a single T cell receptor (beta chain). Each CDR3 protein gets one entry after TCRdb re-called the 5' RACE reads with MiXCR. The sample includes about 280,000 distinct CDR3 sequences, about 8.1% of them seen just once. With 5 bases clipped from V and 5 bases from J, the junction kept 15 bases outside the gene matches. This CDR3 has 17 amino acids. The germline V gene has CDR1 SGHDN and CDR2 FVKESK. These data originate in a study of identical twins. In addition, the sample was reused for a study of yellow fever vaccine responses in identical twins.

The TCR was taken from a woman in her late teens or twenties in good health. Sequencing was performed on memory (CD45RO+) T cells sorted from blood. This chain joins TRBV14 and TRBJ2-3; 8 nucleotides match TRBD2. The CDR3 here is CASSEIRAGVGGDTQYF. The CDR3 nucleotides read TGTGCCAGCAGCGAAATTAGAGCGGGAGTGGGGGGAGATACGCAGTATTTT.